Sequencing of this T cell receptor beta chain was carried out in a study of T cells after yellow fever vaccination. The germline V and J ends were trimmed by 4 bases and 5 bases, with 23 bases remaining between them. Germline V gene sequence: CDR1 LGHNA, CDR2 YSLEER. The length of the CDR3 is 17 residues. TCRdb reprocessed the 5' RACE reads with MiXCR, giving one entry per CDR3 protein. Here the sample spans 130,000 or so distinct CDR3 sequences, around 15% being singletons. Here the sequenced sample was CD8+ T cells sorted from PBMCs, taken 5 days after the yellow fever booster vaccination. The chain employs TRBV4-3 and TRBJ1-1; the D gene is possibly TRBD1 (6 bases). The sequence was collected from a man between 18 and 29 years old who received the YFV17D yellow fever vaccine. CDR3 nucleotides: TGCGCCAGCAGCCTCTCATGGGGGGGGCGCAGGGATACTGAAGCTTTCTTT. Its protein is CASSLSWGGRRDTEAFF.